This T cell receptor (beta chain) was observed in a study of shared clonotypes between healthy human individuals. Broader study findings: Sequencing depth was predicted to influence how clonotypes are shared among donors.

Comment on this clone: Its antigen is as yet unknown.

The CDR3 has 18 residues. The V gene lost 3 bases and the J gene lost 0 bases, with 16 bases spanning the gap. Germline V gives CDR1 SGHDT, CDR2 YYEEEE. Deep-level running was used for the assay. The data were produced by immunoSEQ multiplex PCR, yet TCRdb's version contains in-frame clones alone and is incomplete. The data show roughly 2 million clones, approximately 96% seen once. There were only Caucasian adults among the donors, and all lived in Nashville, Tennessee. CD4+ cells were split into CD45RA+ naive and CD45RA-negative memory subsets. The sample consisted of naive CD4+ T cells sorted from blood. Noted subset: CD45RA+ positively selected. The TCR sequence derives from a man younger than 35 in good health. V usage is TRBV5-6 and J usage is TRBJ1-6; the D is unclear. CDR3 DNA: TGTGCCAGCAGCTCCTTTGCGGCACTTGGCTCCTATAATTCACCCCTCCACTTT. Protein product: CASSSFAALGSYNSPLHF.